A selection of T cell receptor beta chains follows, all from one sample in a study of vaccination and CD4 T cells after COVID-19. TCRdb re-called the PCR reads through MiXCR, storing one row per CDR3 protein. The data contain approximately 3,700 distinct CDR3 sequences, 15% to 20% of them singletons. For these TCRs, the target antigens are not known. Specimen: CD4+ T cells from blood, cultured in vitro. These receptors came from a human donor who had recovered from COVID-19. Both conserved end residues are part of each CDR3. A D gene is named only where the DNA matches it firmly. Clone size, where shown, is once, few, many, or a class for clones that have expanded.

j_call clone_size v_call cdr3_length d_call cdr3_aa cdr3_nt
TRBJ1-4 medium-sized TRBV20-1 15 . CSARRRGAPGEKLFF TGCAGTGCTAGACGCAGGGGAGCCCCAGGGGAAAAACTGTTTTTT
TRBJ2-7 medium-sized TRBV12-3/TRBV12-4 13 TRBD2 CASSLLADYEQYF TGTGCCAGCAGTTTACTAGCGGATTACGAGCAGTACTTC
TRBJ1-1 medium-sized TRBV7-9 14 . CASSFQSGDTEAFF TGTGCCAGCAGCTTCCAGTCGGGCGACACTGAAGCTTTCTTT
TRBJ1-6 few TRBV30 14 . CAWSGSDMDSPLHF TGTGCCTGGAGTGGGTCGGACATGGATTCACCCCTCCACTTT
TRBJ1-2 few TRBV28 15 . CASTSNRQIFHGYTF TGTGCCAGCACCTCGAACCGACAGATCTTCCATGGCTACACCTTC
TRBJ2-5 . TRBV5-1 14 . CASSLEQGPETQYF TGCGCCAGCAGCTTGGAACAGGGCCCGGAGACCCAGTACTTC
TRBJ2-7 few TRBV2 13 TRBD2 CASSPLAGPRQYF TGTGCCAGCAGCCCACTAGCGGGGCCCAGGCAGTACTTC
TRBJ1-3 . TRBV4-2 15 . CASSQGQATGNTIYF TGTGCCAGCAGCCAAGGGCAGGCGACCGGAAACACCATATATTTT
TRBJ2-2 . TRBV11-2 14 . CASSPRWGPGELFF TGTGCCAGCAGCCCTCGATGGGGTCCCGGGGAGCTGTTTTTT
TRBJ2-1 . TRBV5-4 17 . CASSFGQIFSSYNEQFF TGTGCCAGCAGCTTTGGACAGATCTTTAGCTCCTACAATGAGCAGTTCTTC
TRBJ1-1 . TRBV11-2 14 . CASSLRGGGTEAFF TGTGCCAGCAGCTTACGAGGGGGAGGCACTGAAGCTTTCTTT
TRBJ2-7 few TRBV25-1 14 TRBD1 CATTPGTGGYEQYF TGTGCCACCACACCCGGGACAGGGGGCTACGAGCAGTACTTC
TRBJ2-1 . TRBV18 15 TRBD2 CASSPRTSGGTEQFF TGTGCCAGCTCACCACGGACTAGCGGGGGAACTGAGCAGTTCTTC
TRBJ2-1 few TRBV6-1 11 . CASSEVGEQFF TGTGCCAGCAGTGAAGTCGGGGAGCAGTTCTTC
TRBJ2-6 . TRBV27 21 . CASTKRGGPLEGLSGANVLTF TGTGCCAGCACCAAACGTGGGGGTCCCCTGGAGGGGCTCTCTGGGGCCAACGTCCTGACTTTC
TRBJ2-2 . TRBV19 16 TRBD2 CASSSLAGGRTGELFF TGTGCCAGTAGTAGTCTAGCGGGGGGGCGCACCGGGGAGCTGTTTTTT
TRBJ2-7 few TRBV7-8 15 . CASSLADGGGYEQYF TGTGCCAGCAGCTTAGCGGACGGAGGGGGCTACGAGCAGTACTTC
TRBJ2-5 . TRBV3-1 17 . CASSLLTGRGDQETQYF TGTGCCAGCAGCCTTCTCACTGGCCGGGGAGACCAAGAGACCCAGTACTTC
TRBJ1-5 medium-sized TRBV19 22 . CASSFRRRPLNSSRRGNQPQHF TGTGCCAGTAGTTTCCGGAGACGGCCCTTAAACTCCTCCCGTAGGGGCAATCAGCCCCAGCATTTT
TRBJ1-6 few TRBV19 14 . CASSRTPYNSPLHF TGTGCCAGTTCGAGGACACCCTATAATTCACCCCTCCACTTT
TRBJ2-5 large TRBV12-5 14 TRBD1 CASGPPTGEETQYF TGTGCTAGTGGACCTCCGACAGGGGAAGAGACCCAGTACTTC
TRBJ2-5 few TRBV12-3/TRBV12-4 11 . CASSLQEIQYF TGTGCCAGCAGCCTACAAGAGATCCAGTACTTC
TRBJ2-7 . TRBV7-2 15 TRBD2 CASSWGLAGSDEQYF TGTGCCAGCAGCTGGGGACTAGCGGGGTCCGACGAGCAGTACTTC
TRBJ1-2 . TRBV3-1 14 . CASSQGMGAGGYTF TGTGCCAGCAGCCAAGGCATGGGGGCGGGTGGCTACACCTTC
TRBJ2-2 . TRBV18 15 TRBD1 CASSPGQGYTGELFF TGTGCCAGCTCACCAGGACAGGGGTATACCGGGGAGCTGTTTTTT
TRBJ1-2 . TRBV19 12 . CASSGGAYGYTF TGTGCCAGTTCAGGCGGAGCCTATGGCTACACCTTC
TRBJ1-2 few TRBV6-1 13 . CASILTGEGGYTF TGTGCCAGCATCTTAACTGGGGAGGGCGGCTACACCTTC
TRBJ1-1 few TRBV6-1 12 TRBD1 CASTRQGTEAFF TGTGCCAGCACCCGACAGGGAACTGAAGCTTTCTTT
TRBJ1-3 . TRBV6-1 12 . CASRSQGNTIYF TGTGCCAGCAGGTCACAGGGAAACACCATATATTTT
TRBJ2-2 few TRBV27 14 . CASSLEYNTGELFF TGTGCCAGCAGTTTGGAGTATAACACCGGGGAGCTGTTTTTT
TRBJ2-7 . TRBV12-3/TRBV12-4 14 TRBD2 CASSPPGLAYEQYF TGTGCCAGCAGTCCCCCGGGACTAGCCTACGAGCAGTACTTC
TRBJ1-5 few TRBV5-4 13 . CASSVAGGEPQHF TGTGCCAGCAGTGTCGCAGGAGGGGAGCCCCAGCATTTT
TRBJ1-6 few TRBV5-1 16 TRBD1 CASSFSGQTDNSPLHF TGCGCCAGCAGCTTTTCGGGACAGACTGATAATTCACCCCTCCACTTT
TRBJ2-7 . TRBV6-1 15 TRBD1 CASRQPGQGSYEQYF TGTGCCAGCAGGCAACCGGGACAGGGGTCCTACGAGCAGTACTTC
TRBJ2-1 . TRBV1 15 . CTSSYHTPPRSEQFF TGCACCAGCAGCTACCATACCCCCCCACGTAGTGAGCAGTTCTTC
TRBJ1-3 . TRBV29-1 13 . CSAGRDGRNTIYF TGCTCCGCGGGCCGCGACGGCCGAAACACCATATATTTT
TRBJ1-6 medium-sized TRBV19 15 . CASRGRRSYNSPLHF TGTGCCAGTAGGGGACGGCGCTCCTATAATTCACCCCTCCACTTT
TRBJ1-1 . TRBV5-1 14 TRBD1 CASSLVAGGNEAFF TGCGCCAGCAGCTTGGTAGCAGGGGGAAATGAAGCTTTCTTT
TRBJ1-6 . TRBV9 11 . CAAFHNSPLHF TGTGCAGCCTTCCATAATTCACCCCTCCACTTT
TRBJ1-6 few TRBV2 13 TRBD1 CASGDRMHSPLHF TGTGCCAGCGGGGACAGGATGCATTCACCCCTCCACTTT
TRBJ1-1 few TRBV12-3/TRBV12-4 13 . CASSFGGNTEAFF TGTGCCAGCAGTTTTGGGGGGAACACTGAAGCTTTCTTT
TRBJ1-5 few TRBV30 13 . CAWSVNRNQPQHF TGTGCCTGGAGTGTAAATAGAAATCAGCCCCAGCATTTT
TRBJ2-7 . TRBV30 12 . CAWSVGHYEQYF TGTGCCTGGAGTGTAGGACACTACGAGCAGTACTTC
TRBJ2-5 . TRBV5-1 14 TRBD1 CASSLGTGQETQYF TGCGCCAGCAGCTTGGGGACAGGGCAAGAGACCCAGTACTTC
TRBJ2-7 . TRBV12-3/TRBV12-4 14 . CASSPLLSSYEQYF TGTGCCAGCAGTCCCCTACTAAGCTCCTACGAGCAGTACTTC
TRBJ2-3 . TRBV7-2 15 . CASSLEDRSTDTQYF TGTGCCAGCAGCTTAGAGGACAGAAGCACAGATACGCAGTATTTT
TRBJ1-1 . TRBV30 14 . CAWSDRPVNTEAFF TGTGCCTGGAGTGACCGACCGGTGAACACTGAAGCTTTCTTT
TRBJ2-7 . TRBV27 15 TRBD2 CASSLVRGGLAEQYF TGTGCCAGCAGTTTGGTGCGGGGGGGCCTCGCCGAGCAGTACTTC
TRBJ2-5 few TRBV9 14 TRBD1 CASSWTGDQETQYF TGTGCCAGCAGTTGGACAGGGGATCAAGAGACCCAGTACTTC
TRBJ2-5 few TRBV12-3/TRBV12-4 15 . CASTPPGPRGETQYF TGTGCCAGCACTCCACCGGGTCCCCGAGGAGAGACCCAGTACTTC
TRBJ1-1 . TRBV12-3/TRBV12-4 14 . CASRPTAANTEAFF TGTGCCAGCAGACCCACAGCGGCAAACACTGAAGCTTTCTTT
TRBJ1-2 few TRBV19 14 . CASSIQQGNYGYTF TGTGCCAGTAGTATCCAGCAGGGAAACTATGGCTACACCTTC
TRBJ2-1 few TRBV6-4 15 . CASSASSASLNEQFF TGTGCCAGCAGTGCCTCATCGGCGAGCCTGAATGAGCAGTTCTTC
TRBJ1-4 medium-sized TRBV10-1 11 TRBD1 CAGTGYEKLFF TGCGCCGGGACAGGGTACGAAAAACTGTTTTTT
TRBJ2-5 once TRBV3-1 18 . CASTFGSPYVGSRETQYF TGTGCCAGCACCTTTGGGAGCCCCTACGTGGGGTCTCGAGAGACCCAGTACTTC
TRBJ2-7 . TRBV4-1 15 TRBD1 CASSPGTGGSYEQYF TGCGCCAGCAGCCCCGGGACAGGGGGTAGCTACGAGCAGTACTTC
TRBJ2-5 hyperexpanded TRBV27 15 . CASSLSTGALETQYF TGTGCCAGCAGTTTATCCACGGGGGCGTTGGAGACCCAGTACTTC
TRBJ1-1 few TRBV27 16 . CASSLLGGTRNTEAFF TGTGCCAGCAGTTTATTGGGCGGCACGAGGAACACTGAAGCTTTCTTT
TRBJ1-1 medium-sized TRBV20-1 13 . CSARVGGRTEAFF TGCAGTGCTAGAGTTGGGGGGCGCACTGAAGCTTTCTTT
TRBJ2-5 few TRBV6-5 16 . CASSYNPASPQETQYF TGTGCCAGCAGTTACAATCCGGCTAGCCCCCAGGAGACCCAGTACTTC